The 31 T cell receptor beta chains listed next were all sequenced from one sample in a study of blood T cell repertoires in COVID-19 (dated by TCRdb to the early 2020s). The library was made by the immunoSEQ multiplex PCR assay. TCRdb limited this immuneACCESS table to in-frame rearrangements with V and J called. A share of clones is missing; checked studies link under half to unresolved V genes, and the rest is unexplained. This sample lists about 150,000 clones; 81% were detected once. The top ten constitute over 7.5% of the sample. Material: peripheral blood. Receptors were obtained from a woman aged 55-75 years with active or convalescent COVID-19.

This chain uses TRBV28 with TRBJ2-7; D possibly corresponds to TRBD2 (5 bases). Germline CDR1 MDHEN, CDR2 SYDVKM. Trimming pared 6 bases from V and 1 base from J, leaving 7 bases between. This CDR3 contains 12 residues. CDR3 coding DNA: TGTGCCAGCAGCCGCGGGTCCTACGAGCAGTACGTC. Its protein is CASSRGSYEQYV.

V and J are TRBV4-2 and TRBJ2-1, with a weak D call TRBD2 (5 bases). Per the germline V gene, CDR1 is LGHNA and CDR2 is YNFKEQ. This CDR3 is 15 amino acids long. Between the trimmed V and J ends, which lost 1 base and 8 bases, there was a span of 15 bases. The CDR3, as DNA: TGTGCCAGCAGCCAAGTTTTGGGAGAAAGGTATGAGCAGTTCTTC. It encodes CASSQVLGERYEQFF.

The CDR3 nucleotides read TGTGCCAGCAGCAGGGGCCCCTATGGCTACACCTTC. Protein sequence: CASSRGPYGYTF. The chain employs TRBV5-4 and TRBJ1-2; TRBD1 is a possible D gene (5 bases). V dropped 4 bases and J dropped 4 bases, with 8 bases sitting between them. This CDR3 is 12 amino acids long. Germline CDR1 and CDR2: SGHNT and YYREEE (reference sequence).

The chain carries TRBV2 and TRBJ1-4, with D possibly matching TRBD1 (5 bases). This CDR3 contains 15 residues. V was cut by 5 bases and J by 2 bases, with 12 bases left in between. CDR1 and CDR2 from the germline V gene are SNHLY and FYNNEI. The chain's CDR3 is CASSSYGGTNEKLFF. The CDR3 nucleotides are TGTGCCAGCAGTTCGTACGGGGGGACTAATGAAAAACTGTTTTTT.

CDR3 amino acids: CASSLSGVLRNEQFF. The CDR3 DNA reads as TGTGCCAGCAGCTTATCGGGGGTCCTCCGGAATGAGCAGTTCTTC. The chain recombines TRBV7-2 with TRBJ2-1; a possible D gene is TRBD2 (6 bases). CDR3 length equals 15 residues. The germline gives CDR1 SGHTA, CDR2 FQGNSA. Trimming stripped 2 bases from V and 7 bases from J, with 15 bases between.

A few counts support this clone. The chain couples TRBV6-5 to TRBJ1-1, with 8 positions matching TRBD1. This CDR3 spans 13 amino acids. Per the germline V gene, CDR1 is MNHEY and CDR2 is SVGAGI. J was trimmed by 4 bases and V by 6 bases; bases with no gene match: 4. CDR3 loop: CASSGDRSTEAFF. DNA for the CDR3: TGTGCCAGCAGCGGGGACAGGAGCACTGAAGCTTTCTTT.

CDR3 nucleotides: TGCGCCAGCAGCATAGGACCCAGAGCGGTTGAGACCCAGTACTTC. Translating it yields CASSIGPRAVETQYF. The chain carries TRBV5-1 and TRBJ2-5; possible D gene TRBD2, 5 bases. The germline CDR1 and CDR2 sequences are SGHRS and YFSETQ. V dropped 4 bases and J dropped 5 bases, with 18 bases sitting between them. The CDR3 extends over 15 amino acids.

V is TRBV19 and J is TRBJ2-1; D is possibly TRBD2 (6 bases). V lost 4 bases and J 9 bases, leaving 13 bases between the germline ends. Germline loops: CDR1 LNHDA, CDR2 SQIVND (reference sequence). The CDR3 has 13 residues. CDR3 in amino acids: CASSKRLVGEQFF. The CDR3 DNA sequence: TGTGCCAGTAGTAAACGACTAGTCGGTGAGCAGTTCTTC.

The chain joins TRBV7-8 to TRBJ1-3; 7 nucleotides line up with TRBD1. Germline V gives CDR1 SGHVS, CDR2 FQNEAQ. The CDR3 covers 13 residues. The trim removed 4 bases at V and 5 bases at J, leaving 2 bases unmatched. The CDR3 DNA is TGTGCCAGCAGCTCAGGGGGAAGAAACACCATATATTTT. Translated: CASSSGGRNTIYF.

This clone was detected only a few times. V usage is TRBV6-1 and J usage is TRBJ1-2; D is perhaps TRBD1 (6 bases). This CDR3 region has 14 residues. V lost 2 bases and J lost 7, with 14 bases in between. Germline lookup yields CDR1 MNHNS and CDR2 SASEGT. CDR3: CASSERGFPPGYTF. The CDR3 DNA sequence: TGTGCCAGCAGTGAAAGGGGGTTTCCTCCTGGCTACACCTTC.

The chain links TRBV5-6 to TRBJ1-3, with D hard to call. V was shortened by 2 bases and J by 0 bases, with 6 bases between the two germline ends. The CDR3 contains 14 residues. Germline values: CDR1 SGHDT, CDR2 YYEEEE. The CDR3 region has the DNA TGTGCCAGCAGCTTCGTTAGCTCTGGAAACACCATATATTTT. Translated, it gives CASSFVSSGNTIYF.

V is TRBV27 and J is TRBJ2-5; D is possibly TRBD1 (6 bases). Germline V CDR1 and CDR2: MNHEY, SMNVEV (reference sequence). The CDR3 has 13 amino acids. V shed 8 bases and J shed 4 bases, with 14 bases lying between them. The CDR3 DNA follows: TGTGCCAGCCGGGGCAGGGGTGGAGAGACCCAGTACTTC. Translation: CASRGRGGETQYF.

The J gene is TRBJ1-1, the V gene TRBV18; D not resolved. This CDR3 has 15 amino acids. Germline V CDR1 and CDR2: KGHSH, LQKENI. Trimming cost V 0 bases and J 1 base, with 9 bases left between them. The CDR3 sequence is CASSPPIGANTEAFF. CDR3 DNA: TGTGCCAGCTCACCACCTATCGGTGCGAACACTGAAGCTTTCTTT.

The CDR3 protein is CASSSAPRVYGYTF. The CDR3 DNA sequence: TGTGCCAGCAGTTCTGCGCCCAGGGTCTATGGCTACACCTTC. This chain links TRBV28 with TRBJ1-2, with D possibly being TRBD1 (5 bases). Germline CDR1 MDHEN, CDR2 SYDVKM. This CDR3 comprises 14 residues. V was pared by 4 bases and J by 4 bases, with 13 bases between.

V usage is TRBV9 and J usage is TRBJ1-2; perhaps TRBD1 as D (5 bases). The germline V gene encodes CDR1 SGDLS and CDR2 YYNGEE. Between the trimmed V and J ends, which lost 0 bases and 7 bases, there was a span of 13 bases. This CDR3 spans 14 amino acids. This CDR3 is CASSVEQGLGGYTF. The DNA of the CDR3 is TGTGCCAGCAGCGTAGAGCAGGGATTGGGTGGCTACACCTTC.

CDR3 region: CASSSDREVVGQPQHF. CDR3 sequence (DNA): TGTGCCAGCAGTTCAGACAGGGAGGTCGTTGGTCAGCCCCAGCATTTT. The chain carries TRBV28 and TRBJ1-5, with 7 bases aligning to TRBD1. The germline CDR1 and CDR2 sequences are MDHEN and SYDVKM. The CDR3 runs 16 residues. Germline trimming cut 4 bases from V and 6 bases from J; bases unmatched to any gene: 12. Combining the CDR3 with reference TRBV28 and TRBJ1-5 gives the whole variable domain DVKVTQSSRYLVKRTGEKVFLECVQDMDHENMFWYRQDPGLGLRLIYFSYDVKMKEKGDIPEGYSVSREKKERFSLILESASTNQTSMYLCASSSDREVVGQPQHFGDGTRLSIL.

In this sample, this clone is medium-sized. The chain uses TRBV10-3 and TRBJ1-1; TRBD1 is a possible D gene (5 bases). Trimming shortened V by 7 bases and J by 1 base, and 13 bases separated the two germline ends. Germline assignment: CDR1 ENHRY and CDR2 SYGVKD. The CDR3 consists of 14 residues. The CDR3 loop reads CAIKGAATNTEAFF. CDR3 DNA: TGTGCCATCAAAGGGGCAGCGACGAACACTGAAGCTTTCTTT.

V is TRBV5-4 and J is TRBJ1-3; maybe TRBD1 (5 bases). The CDR3 has 15 residues. Germline values: CDR1 SGHNT, CDR2 YYREEE (reference sequence). V was trimmed by 2 bases and J by 2 bases, leaving 11 bases between them. This CDR3 is CASSFQGGPGNTIYF. CDR3 coding DNA: TGTGCCAGCAGCTTTCAGGGTGGGCCTGGAAACACCATATATTTT.

The chain joins TRBV30 to TRBJ1-6; D uncertain. Germline V gives CDR1 GTSNPN, CDR2 SVGIG (reference sequence). Trimming took off 4 bases at V and 9 bases at J, with 13 bases between the two ends. CDR3 length: 13 amino acids. The CDR3 DNA is TGTGCCTGGATCCGGGGTGTTGGTTCACCCCTCCACTTT. Amino acid sequence: CAWIRGVGSPLHF.

The gene calls are TRBV6-1 and TRBJ2-1; 7 bases are a match to TRBD2. J was trimmed by 0 bases and V by 2 bases; bases with no gene match: 7. The CDR3 sequence is 17 residues long. Germline V gene lookup returns CDR1 MNHNS and CDR2 SASEGT. The CDR3 DNA follows: TGTGCCAGCAGTGAATTCTGGCTAGCGGACTCCTACAATGAGCAGTTCTTC. It yields the protein CASSEFWLADSYNEQFF.

CDR3 bases: TGTGCCAGCAGTTATGGAGCGGACGAGCAGTATTTT. Translated: CASSYGADEQYF. This rearrangement joins TRBV6-2 or TRBV6-3 to TRBJ2-3, with a possible D match to TRBD2 (5 bases). V was clipped by 3 bases and J by 11 bases, with 12 bases between them. CDR3 length equals 12 residues. Per germline, CDR1 MNHEY and CDR2 SVGEGT.

The chain combines TRBV4-1 with TRBJ2-1; D is uncertain. Germline CDR1 and CDR2: MGHRA and YSYEKL. V dropped 4 bases and J dropped 3 bases, with 16 bases sitting between them. The CDR3 spans 16 residues. For the CDR3, the DNA is TGCGCCAGCAGCCCCTATCCCCGGGTTAACTACAATGAGCAGTTCTTC. This sequence encodes CASSPYPRVNYNEQFF.

There are a few counts of this clone. The CDR3 nucleotides read TGTGCCAGCAGCGTAGCGACAGGGAATAGCTACGAGCAGTACTTC. It specifies CASSVATGNSYEQYF. V gene TRBV9 combines with J gene TRBJ2-7; 7 bases map to TRBD1. Trimming took 0 bases from V and 3 from J; bases not matched to a gene: 6. The CDR3 loop spans 15 amino acids. From germline, CDR1 is SGDLS and CDR2 YYNGEE.

V and J are TRBV7-9 and TRBJ2-1, with 11 bases aligning to TRBD2. The CDR3 contains 15 residues. The V gene's germline CDR1 is SEHNR and CDR2 FQNEAQ (reference sequence). Germline trimming cut 3 bases from V and 5 bases from J; bases unmatched to any gene: 3. In nucleotides, the CDR3 is TGTGCCAGCAGCTTGACTAGCGGGAAGGACAATGAGCAGTTCTTC. This encodes CASSLTSGKDNEQFF.

The V and J genes are TRBV29-1 and TRBJ2-3, with TRBD2 matching over 9 bases. V was clipped by 5 bases and J by 6 bases; unmatched bases: 9. CDR1 is SQVTM, CDR2 ANQGSEA, per germline. This CDR3 comprises 14 residues. DNA of the CDR3: TGCAGCGTTATTCTAGCGGGATTTGGTGATACGCAGTATTTT. It yields the protein CSVILAGFGDTQYF.

In nucleotides, the CDR3 is TGTGCCAGCAGTGTAAACAGGGTGTTCGAGCAGTACTTC. The encoded protein is CASSVNRVFEQYF. The chain links TRBV28 to TRBJ2-7, with D maybe TRBD1 (6 bases). Germline V CDR1 and CDR2: MDHEN, SYDVKM. The V end lost 5 bases, the J end lost 6 bases, and 14 bases lay between the germline ends. The CDR3 extends over 13 amino acids.

The chain recombines TRBV7-9 with TRBJ2-7; D may be TRBD2 (6 bases). V was cut by 4 bases and J by 0 bases, with 16 bases left in between. The CDR3 length is 16 residues. Per the germline V gene, CDR1 is SEHNR and CDR2 is FQNEAQ (reference sequence). CDR3 nucleotide sequence: TGTGCCAGCAGCTCGGAAACGGGACTGAGCTCCTACGAGCAGTACTTC. Translating it yields CASSSETGLSSYEQYF.

The J gene is TRBJ2-7, the V gene TRBV5-1; 11 bases map to TRBD2. Germline values: CDR1 SGHRS, CDR2 YFSETQ. V lost 4 bases and J lost 1; bases outside the gene matches: 1. This CDR3 has 14 amino acids. In nucleotides, the CDR3 is TGCGCCAGCAGCGGGACTAGCGGATCCTACGAGCAGTACTTC. Translated: CASSGTSGSYEQYF.

The chain is built from TRBV5-5 and TRBJ2-7; 8 nucleotides align to TRBD1. Germline-derived CDR1 and CDR2 are SGHKS and YYEKEE (reference sequence). The CDR3 spans 14 residues. V gave up 5 bases and J gave up 6 bases; unmatched junction bases: 10. The CDR3, as DNA: TGTGCCAGCAGTCCGGACAGGGCTGGAGGCGAGCAGTACGTC. It specifies CASSPDRAGGEQYV.

This clone was seen a handful of times. The chain uses TRBV6-5 and TRBJ2-2; perhaps TRBD2 as D (5 bases). The germline V and J ends were trimmed by 7 bases and 6 bases, with 12 bases remaining between them. The CDR3 spans 13 residues. Germline CDR1 is MNHEY and CDR2 is SVGAGI. CDR3 sequence (DNA): TGTGCCAGCAAGCGGAGAGGTCCCGGGGAGCTGTTTTTT. This codes for CASKRRGPGELFF.

The chain links TRBV9 to TRBJ1-4; unclear D gene. The ends were cut back, 4 bases at V and 10 bases at J, with 11 bases in the middle. This CDR3 has 12 amino acids. Germline CDR1 reads SGDLS; CDR2 reads YYNGEE. The CDR3 sequence is CASSPHSGKLFF. CDR3 DNA sequence: TGTGCCAGCAGCCCTCACAGTGGAAAACTGTTTTTT.